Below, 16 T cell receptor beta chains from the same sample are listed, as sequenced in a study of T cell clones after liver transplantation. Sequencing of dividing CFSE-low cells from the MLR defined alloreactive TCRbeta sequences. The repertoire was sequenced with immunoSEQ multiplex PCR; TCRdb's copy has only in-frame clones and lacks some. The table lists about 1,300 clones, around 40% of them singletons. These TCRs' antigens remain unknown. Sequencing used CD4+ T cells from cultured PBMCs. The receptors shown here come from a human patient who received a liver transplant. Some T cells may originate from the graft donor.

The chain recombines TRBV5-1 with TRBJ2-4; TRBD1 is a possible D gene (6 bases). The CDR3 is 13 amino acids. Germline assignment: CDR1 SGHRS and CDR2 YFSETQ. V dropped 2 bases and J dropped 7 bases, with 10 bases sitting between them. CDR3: CASSFGQMNIQYF. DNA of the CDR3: TGCGCCAGCAGCTTCGGACAGATGAACATTCAGTACTTC.

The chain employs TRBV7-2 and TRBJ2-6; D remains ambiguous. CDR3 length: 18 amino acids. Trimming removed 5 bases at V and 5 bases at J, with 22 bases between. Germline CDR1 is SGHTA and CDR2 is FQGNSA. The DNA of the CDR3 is TGTGCCAGCAGCAGGCCCGCGAGACGACAAAGTCGGGCCAACGTCCTGACTTTC. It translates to CASSRPARRQSRANVLTF.

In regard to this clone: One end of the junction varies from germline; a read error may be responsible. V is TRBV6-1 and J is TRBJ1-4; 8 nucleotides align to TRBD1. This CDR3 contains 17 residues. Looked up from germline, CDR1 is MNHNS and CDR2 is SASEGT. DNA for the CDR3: TGTGCCAGCAGTAAAGCTACCCCCGGGACAGGCAATGAAAAACTGTTTTTT. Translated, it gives CASSKATPGTGNEKLFF.

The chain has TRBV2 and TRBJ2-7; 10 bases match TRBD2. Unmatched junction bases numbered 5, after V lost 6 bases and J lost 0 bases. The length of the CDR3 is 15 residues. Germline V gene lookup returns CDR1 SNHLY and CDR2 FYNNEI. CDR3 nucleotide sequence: TGTGCCAGCAGCGATAGCGGGGGGCGCTCCTACGAGCAGTACTTC. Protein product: CASSDSGGRSYEQYF.

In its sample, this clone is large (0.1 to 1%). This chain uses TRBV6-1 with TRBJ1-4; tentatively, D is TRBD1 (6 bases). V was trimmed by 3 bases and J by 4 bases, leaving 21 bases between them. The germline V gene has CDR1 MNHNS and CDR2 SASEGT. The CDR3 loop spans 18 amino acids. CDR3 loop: CASSDILFSGTINEKLFF. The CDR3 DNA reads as TGTGCCAGCAGTGACATCCTTTTTTCCGGGACAATTAATGAAAAACTGTTTTTT.

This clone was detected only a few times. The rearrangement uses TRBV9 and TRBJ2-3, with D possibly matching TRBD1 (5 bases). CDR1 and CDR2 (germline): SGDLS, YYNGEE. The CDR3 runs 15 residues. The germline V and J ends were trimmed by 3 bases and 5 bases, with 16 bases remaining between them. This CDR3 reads CASSANIGAVDTQYF. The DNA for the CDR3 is TGTGCCAGCAGCGCAAACATAGGGGCGGTAGATACGCAGTATTTT. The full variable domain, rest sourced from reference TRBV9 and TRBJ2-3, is DSGVTQTPKHLITATGQRVTLRCSPRSGDLSVYWYQQSLDQGLQFLIQYYNGEERAKGNILERFSAQQFPDLHSELNLSSLELGDSALYFCASSANIGAVDTQYFGPGTRLTVL.

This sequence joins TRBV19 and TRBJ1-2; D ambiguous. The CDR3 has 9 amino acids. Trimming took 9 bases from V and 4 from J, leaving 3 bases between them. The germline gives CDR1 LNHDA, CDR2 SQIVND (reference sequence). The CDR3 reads CASGYGYTF. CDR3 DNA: TGTGCCAGCGGCTATGGCTACACCTTC.

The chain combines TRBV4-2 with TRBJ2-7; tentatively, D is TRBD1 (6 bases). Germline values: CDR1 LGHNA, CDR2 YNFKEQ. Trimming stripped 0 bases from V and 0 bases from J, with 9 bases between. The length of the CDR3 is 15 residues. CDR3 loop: CASSQEADSSYEQYF. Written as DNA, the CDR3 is TGTGCCAGCAGCCAAGAGGCGGACAGCTCCTACGAGCAGTACTTC.

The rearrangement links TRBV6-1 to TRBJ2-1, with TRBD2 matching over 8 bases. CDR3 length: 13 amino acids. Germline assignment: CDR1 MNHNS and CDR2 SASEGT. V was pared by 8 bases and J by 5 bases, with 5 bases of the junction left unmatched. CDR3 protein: CASQDGGDNEQFF. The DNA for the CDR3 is TGTGCCAGCCAGGACGGGGGGGACAATGAGCAGTTCTTC.

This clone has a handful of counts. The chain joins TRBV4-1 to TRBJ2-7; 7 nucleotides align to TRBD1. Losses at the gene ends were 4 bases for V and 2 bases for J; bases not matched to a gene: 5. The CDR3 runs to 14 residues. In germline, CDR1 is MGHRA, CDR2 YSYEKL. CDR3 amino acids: CASSPDGTAYEQYF. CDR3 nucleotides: TGCGCCAGCAGCCCGGACGGGACAGCCTACGAGCAGTACTTC.

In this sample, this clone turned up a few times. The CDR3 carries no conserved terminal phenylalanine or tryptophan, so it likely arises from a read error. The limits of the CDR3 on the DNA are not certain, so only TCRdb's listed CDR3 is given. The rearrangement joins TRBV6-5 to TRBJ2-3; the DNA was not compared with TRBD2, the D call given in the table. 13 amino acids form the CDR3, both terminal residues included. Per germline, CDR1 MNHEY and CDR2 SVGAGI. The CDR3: CASSEITSGAPLL.

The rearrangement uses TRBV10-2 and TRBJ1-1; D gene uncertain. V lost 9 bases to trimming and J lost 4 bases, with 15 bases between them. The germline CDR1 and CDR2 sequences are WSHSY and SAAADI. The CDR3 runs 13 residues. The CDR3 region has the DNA TGCGCCAGTGCCCACCCTAGAGGCACTGAAGCTTTCTTT. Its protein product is CASAHPRGTEAFF.

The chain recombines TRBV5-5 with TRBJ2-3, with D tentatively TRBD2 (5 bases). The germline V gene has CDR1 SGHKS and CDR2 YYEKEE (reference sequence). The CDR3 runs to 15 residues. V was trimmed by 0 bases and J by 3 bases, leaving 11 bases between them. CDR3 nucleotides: TGTGCCAGCAGCTTGGCTCGTGAGGGAACAGATACGCAGTATTTT. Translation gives CASSLAREGTDTQYF.

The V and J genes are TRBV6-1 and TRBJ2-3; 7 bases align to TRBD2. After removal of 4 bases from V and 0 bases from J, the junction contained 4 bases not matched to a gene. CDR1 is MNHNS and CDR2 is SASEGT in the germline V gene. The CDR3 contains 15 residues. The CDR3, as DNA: TGTGCCAGCAGTGGGGGACTACCCAGCACAGATACGCAGTATTTT. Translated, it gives CASSGGLPSTDTQYF.

CDR3 residues: CASSLLTGKRDTEAFF. The CDR3 nucleotides read TGTGCCAGCAGCCTCCTAACAGGGAAAAGGGACACTGAAGCTTTCTTT. The rearrangement joins TRBV28 to TRBJ1-1; D might be TRBD1 (6 bases). CDR1 is MDHEN and CDR2 is SYDVKM in the germline V gene. CDR3 length: 16 amino acids. Trimming took 6 bases from V and 3 from J, leaving 20 bases between them.

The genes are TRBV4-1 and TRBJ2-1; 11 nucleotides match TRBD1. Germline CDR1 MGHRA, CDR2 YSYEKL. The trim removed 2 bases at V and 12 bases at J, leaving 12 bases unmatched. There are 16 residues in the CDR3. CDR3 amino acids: CASSQRWTGGFSVQFF. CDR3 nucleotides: TGCGCCAGCAGCCAAAGGTGGACAGGGGGCTTCAGTGTGCAGTTCTTC.